This T cell receptor (beta chain) stems from a study of molecular identifiers for immune sequencing clone quantification. Study-wide results and limits: Whereas naive cells kept under 1% of molecules in clones above 20 RNA copies, such clones held over 97% in effectors.

Naive CD8 libraries used about 18,000 to 1,100,000 sorted cells and 10%, 30% or 50% RNA. CD8+CD4-CCR7+CD45RA+ cells were sorted as naive CD8 T cells. Trimming at V came to 5 bases and at J to 0 bases, leaving 5 bases not matched to a gene. Germline V gene lookup returns CDR1 MNHEY and CDR2 SVGEGT. The CDR3 loop spans 15 amino acids. Using its own MiXCR run on the PCR reads, TCRdb lists one record per CDR3 protein. The sample records about 510,000 distinct CDR3 sequences, under 30% being singletons. About this clonotype itself: Its matching antigen is unknown.

The V call is TRBV6-2 or TRBV6-3, the J call TRBJ2-3; TRBD1 aligns across 7 bases. Sequences were obtained from naive CD8+ T cells from blood, with Jurkat cell RNA spiked in. Subset meaning: FACS-sorted CD8+CD4-CCR7+CD45RA+ naive T cells. The TCR comes from a human donor in good health. Some libraries in this study had Jurkat cell RNA spiked in. CDR3 bases: TGTGCCAGCAGTGCATGGGACAGCAGCACAGATACGCAGTATTTT. The encoded protein is CASSAWDSSTDTQYF.